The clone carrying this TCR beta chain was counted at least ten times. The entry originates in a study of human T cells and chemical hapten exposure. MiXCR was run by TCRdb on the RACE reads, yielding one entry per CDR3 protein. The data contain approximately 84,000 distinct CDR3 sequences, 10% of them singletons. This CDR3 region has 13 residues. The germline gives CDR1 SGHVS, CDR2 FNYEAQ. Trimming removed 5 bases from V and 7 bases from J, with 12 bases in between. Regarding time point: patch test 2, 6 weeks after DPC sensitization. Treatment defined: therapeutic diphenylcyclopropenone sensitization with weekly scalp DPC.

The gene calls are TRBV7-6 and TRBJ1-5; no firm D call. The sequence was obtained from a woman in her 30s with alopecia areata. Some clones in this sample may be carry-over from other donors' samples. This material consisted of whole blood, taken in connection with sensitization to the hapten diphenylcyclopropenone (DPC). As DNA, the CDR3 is TGTGCCAGCAGCCCCGGCGAGGAGCAGCCCCAGCATTTT. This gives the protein CASSPGEEQPQHF. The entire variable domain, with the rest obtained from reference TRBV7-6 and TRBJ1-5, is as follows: GAGVSQSPRYKVTKRGQDVALRCDPISGHVSLYWYRQALGQGPEFLTYFNYEAQQDKSGLPNDRFSAERPEGSISTLTIQRTEQRDSAMYRCASSPGEEQPQHFGDGTRLSIL.